These 8 T cell receptor beta chains were sequenced from one sample in a study of blood T cell repertoires in COVID-19. The repertoire was sequenced with immunoSEQ multiplex PCR; TCRdb's copy has only in-frame clones and lacks some. The sample contains approximately 150,000 clones, 70% to 90% of which appear only once. The material sequenced was peripheral blood. Receptors were obtained from a human donor with acute or convalescent COVID-19. The donor label of this sample is uncertain.

The V and J genes are TRBV7-2 and TRBJ1-6; D gene ambiguous. This CDR3 contains 14 residues. CDR1 is SGHTA and CDR2 is FQGNSA in the germline V gene. Between the trimmed V and J ends, which lost 5 bases and 6 bases, there was a span of 11 bases. The CDR3 here is CASSVGRFNSPLHF. DNA for the CDR3: TGTGCCAGCAGCGTAGGCAGGTTTAATTCACCCCTCCACTTT.

The J gene is TRBJ2-1, the V gene TRBV27; D not resolved. This CDR3 region has 16 residues. The V and J ends lost 5 bases and 0 bases respectively, with 14 bases between them. Per germline, CDR1 MNHEY and CDR2 SMNVEV (reference sequence). The CDR3 sequence: CASSASLRSSYNEQFF. The DNA for the CDR3 is TGTGCCAGCAGTGCCTCCCTGCGGAGCTCCTACAATGAGCAGTTCTTC.

The V and J genes are TRBV7-9 and TRBJ2-1, with TRBD2 as a possible D gene (6 bases). This CDR3 is built from 16 residues. V gave up 0 bases and J gave up 4 bases, with 13 bases separating them. Germline loops: CDR1 SEHNR, CDR2 FQNEAQ (reference sequence). CDR3 DNA sequence: TGTGCCAGCAGCTTAGCGCAGGGCGGGGCTTACAATGAGCAGTTCTTC. Encoded protein: CASSLAQGGAYNEQFF.

The gene calls are TRBV7-8 and TRBJ2-7, with D tentatively TRBD2 (6 bases). CDR1 and CDR2 from the germline V gene are SGHVS and FQNEAQ. Trimming shortened V by 1 base and J by 2 bases, and 12 bases separated the two germline ends. This CDR3 is built from 15 residues. CDR3 sequence (DNA): TGTGCCAGCAGCTTAGTAAGGTCGGGGGCCTACGAGCAGTACTTC. This sequence encodes CASSLVRSGAYEQYF.

This rearrangement joins TRBV7-3 to TRBJ2-2; D is ambiguous. The germline gives CDR1 SGHTA, CDR2 FQGTGA. Trimming shortened V by 5 bases and J by 4 bases, and 11 bases separated the two germline ends. The length of the CDR3 is 14 residues. The CDR3 reads CASSPRGITGELFF. As DNA, the CDR3 is TGTGCCAGCAGCCCCAGAGGAATCACCGGGGAGCTGTTTTTT.

This chain joins TRBV11-2 and TRBJ2-7; 7 bases fit TRBD1. The CDR3 sequence is 12 residues long. Looked up from germline, CDR1 is SGHAT and CDR2 is FQNNGV. V lost 5 bases and J lost 7; bases outside the gene matches: 5. The CDR3, as DNA: TGTGCCAGCAGCCCGACAGGGAAAGAGCAGTACGTC. It translates to CASSPTGKEQYV.

This chain joins TRBV4-3 and TRBJ2-2; TRBD2 is a possible D gene (6 bases). The CDR3 length is 18 residues. Trimming cost V 1 base and J 5 bases, with 20 bases left between them. Germline loops: CDR1 LGHNA, CDR2 YSLEER. The DNA for the CDR3 is TGCGCCAGCAGCCAAGGACGTCTCTACGGGAGCGGTACCGGGGAGCTGTTTTTT. Protein sequence: CASSQGRLYGSGTGELFF.

This clone was found once. The V call is TRBV28, the J call TRBJ1-1, with D unclear. Trimming left V 10 bases short and J 6 bases short, with 30 bases between. This CDR3 region has 17 residues. Germline V gene lookup returns CDR1 MDHEN and CDR2 SYDVKM. DNA of the CDR3: TGTGCCACCGACGGGGATGGGCTTGGGGTAGCTCGACCTGAAGCTTTCTTT. Translation gives CATDGDGLGVARPEAFF.